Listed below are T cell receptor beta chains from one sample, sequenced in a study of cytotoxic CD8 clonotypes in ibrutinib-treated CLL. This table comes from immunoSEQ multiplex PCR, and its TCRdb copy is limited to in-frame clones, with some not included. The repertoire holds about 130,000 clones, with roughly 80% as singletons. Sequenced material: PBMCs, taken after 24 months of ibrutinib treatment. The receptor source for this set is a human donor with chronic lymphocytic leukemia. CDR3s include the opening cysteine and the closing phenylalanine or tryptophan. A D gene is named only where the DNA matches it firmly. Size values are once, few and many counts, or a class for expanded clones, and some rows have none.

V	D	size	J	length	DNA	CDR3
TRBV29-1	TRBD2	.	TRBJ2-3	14	TGCAGCGTTGGGATAGCGGGGGGCGGTAATACGCAGTATTTT	CSVGIAGGGNTQYF
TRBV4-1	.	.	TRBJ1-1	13	TGCGCCAGCAGCCAAAAAACCGGGACTCAAGCTTTCTTT	CASSQKTGTQAFF
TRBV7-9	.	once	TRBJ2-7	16	TGTGCCAGCAGCTTAGGAGGGCGGAGCGGCCCCTACGAGCAGTACTTC	CASSLGGRSGPYEQYF
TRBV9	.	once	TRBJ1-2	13	TGTGCCAGCAGCGTAGAAGGGGGGGGCGGCTACACCTTC	CASSVEGGGGYTF
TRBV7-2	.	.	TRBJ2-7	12	TGTGCCAGCATGTGGCAGGGGTACGAGCAGTACTTC	CASMWQGYEQYF
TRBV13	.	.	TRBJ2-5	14	TGTGCCAGCAGCCCACAGTTTTCCCGGGGGACCCAGTACTTC	CASSPQFSRGTQYF
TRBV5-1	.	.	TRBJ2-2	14	TGCGCCAGCAGCTTGGATCCGGTTACCGGGGAGCTGTTTTTT	CASSLDPVTGELFF
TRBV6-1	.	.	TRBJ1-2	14	TGTGCCAGCAGTGAGGTTTCTGGGGCTCGCGGCTACACCTTC	CASSEVSGARGYTF
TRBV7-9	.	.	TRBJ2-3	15	TGTGCCAGCAGCCCGCAGGGCCCAAGCACAGATACGCAGTATTTT	CASSPQGPSTDTQYF
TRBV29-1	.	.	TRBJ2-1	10	TGCAGCGTTGAAGTCCTTCAGCAGTTCTTC	CSVEVLQQFF
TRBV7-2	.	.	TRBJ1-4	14	TGTGCCAGCAGCTTCTCCGGCGATAATGAAAAACTGTTTTTT	CASSFSGDNEKLFF
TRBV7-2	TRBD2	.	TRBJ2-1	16	TGTGCCAGCAGCCCAGGACTAGCGGGGGGCCTGGAGGAGCAGTTCTTC	CASSPGLAGGLEEQFF
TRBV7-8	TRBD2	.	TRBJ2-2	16	TGTGCCAGCAGCGACGTGGGAGGGTTAGGTTCCGGGGAGCTGTTTTTT	CASSDVGGLGSGELFF
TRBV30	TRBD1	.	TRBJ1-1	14	TGTGCCTGGAGCTCCACCGGACAGGGACATGAAGCTTTCTTT	CAWSSTGQGHEAFF
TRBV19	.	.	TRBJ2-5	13	TGTGCCAGTAGCGATATAGGGGAAGAGACCCAGTACTTC	CASSDIGEETQYF
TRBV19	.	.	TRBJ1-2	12	TGTGCCAGTAGTATTACAGCCTGGGGCTACACCTTC	CASSITAWGYTF
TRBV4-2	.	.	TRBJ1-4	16	TGTGCCAGCAGCCAAGAGGATACGGGACGACAGAGAAAACTGTTTTTT	CASSQEDTGRQRKLFF
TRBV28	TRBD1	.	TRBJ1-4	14	TGTGCCAGCAGTTTATCAGGGGGGAGAGAAAAACTGTTTTTT	CASSLSGGREKLFF
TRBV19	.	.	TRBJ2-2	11	TGTGCCAGTAGACAGGATGGGGAGCTGTTTTTT	CASRQDGELFF
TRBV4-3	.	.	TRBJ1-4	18	TGCGCCAGCAGCCACCTAAAATCCGGGGTTTGGACTAATGAAAAACTGTTTTTT	CASSHLKSGVWTNEKLFF
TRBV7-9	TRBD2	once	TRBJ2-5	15	TGTGCCAGCAGCTCCACTAGCGGGGGGCAAGAGACCCAGTACTTC	CASSSTSGGQETQYF
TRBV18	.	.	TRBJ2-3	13	TGTGCCAGCTCACCGCCTAGCACAGATACGCAGTATTTT	CASSPPSTDTQYF
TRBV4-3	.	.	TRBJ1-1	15	TGCGCCAGCAGCCAAGATCGAGGGCTGAACACTGAAGCTTTCTTT	CASSQDRGLNTEAFF
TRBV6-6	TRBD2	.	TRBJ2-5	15	TGTGCCAGCAGTCCGCGGTGGACTAGCTCGGAGACCCAGTACTTC	CASSPRWTSSETQYF
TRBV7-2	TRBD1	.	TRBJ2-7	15	TGTGCCAGCAGCCCCGTAGGGACAGGGGGTCGAGGGCAGTACTTC	CASSPVGTGGRGQYF
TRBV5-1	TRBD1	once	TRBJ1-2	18	TGCGCCAGCAGGCTGTCGGGTGGTGGGACAGGTGGCGGCTATGGCTACACCTTC	CASRLSGGGTGGGYGYTF
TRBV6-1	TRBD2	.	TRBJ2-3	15	TGTGCCAGCAGCGTTCCGGGCGGGGGGGTCGATACGCAGTATTTT	CASSVPGGGVDTQYF
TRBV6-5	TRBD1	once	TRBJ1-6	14	TGTGCCAGCAGGACCGACAGGGGAAATTCACCCCTCCACTTT	CASRTDRGNSPLHF
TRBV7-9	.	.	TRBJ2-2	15	TGTGCCAGCAGCTTTCCGGGGGCCAGACCCGGGGAGCTGTTTTTT	CASSFPGARPGELFF
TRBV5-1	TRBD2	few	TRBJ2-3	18	TGCGCCAGCAGCTCCGGGACTAGCGGGGGGGCCGGGGCAGATACGCAGTATTTT	CASSSGTSGGAGADTQYF
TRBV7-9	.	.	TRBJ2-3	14	TGTGCCAGCAGTTCAGGGGCCGCGGCAGGTACGCAGTATTTT	CASSSGAAAGTQYF
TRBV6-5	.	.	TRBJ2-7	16	TGTGCCAGCAGTTACTCGGCGGCAGGGGGGCTCGACGAGCAGTACTTC	CASSYSAAGGLDEQYF
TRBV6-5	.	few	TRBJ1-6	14	TGTGCCAGCAGCAAGAGCTCCTATAATTCACCCCTCCACTTT	CASSKSSYNSPLHF